These 14 T cell receptor beta chains were sequenced from one sample in a study of blood T cells in healthy people across ages (dated by TCRdb to 2013 to 2016). Receptor amplification or capture employed 5' RACE. These reads were obtained on an Illumina HiSeq 2500. A second roughly 7 to 11 cycle PCR used a sample-barcoded 5' primer and a J-beta primer mix. TCRdb trimmed the raw reads at Q25, called clones with MiXCR and kept productive beta chains. When rows share a CDR3 protein, they turn into one entry using the most common DNA and genes. Counted in this sample were 850,000 or so distinct CDR3 sequences; 25% to 30% of them appeared once. The ten most abundant clones make up roughly 17% of the sample. The sequenced sample consisted of blood. Receptors originate from a woman older than 75 in good health.

V usage is TRBV2 and J usage is TRBJ1-1; tentatively, D is TRBD1 (6 bases). CDR3 size: 16 residues. From germline, CDR1 is SNHLY and CDR2 FYNNEI. V was cut by 2 bases and J by 5 bases, with 18 bases left in between. CDR3: CASSERTAGGRTEAFF. CDR3 nucleotides: TGTGCCAGCAGTGAACGGACAGCCGGTGGACGGACTGAAGCTTTCTTT.

This clonotype was counted ten times or more. The chain has TRBV29-1 and TRBJ2-7; 8 bases match TRBD1. The V segment lost 6 bases and the J segment 5 bases; nucleotides outside the gene matches: 6. The CDR3 runs to 12 residues. CDR1 SQVTM and CDR2 ANQGSEA come from the germline V gene. CDR3 nucleotide sequence: TGCAGCGTCGACAGGGGTATTAACGAGCAGTACTTC. Protein sequence: CSVDRGINEQYF.

This clonotype came up many times. This rearrangement joins TRBV20-1 to TRBJ2-4; the match to TRBD1 covers 11 bases. The J call may be wrong; the DNA end is better matched by TRBJ2-7. The CDR3 covers 13 residues. Germline V CDR1 and CDR2: DFQATT, SNEGSKA (reference sequence). This CDR3 reads CSGRRDRGGEQYF. The CDR3 DNA is TGCAGTGGGAGAAGGGACAGGGGGGGCGAGCAGTACTTC.

This clonotype appeared a few times. The V gene is TRBV6-6, the J gene TRBJ2-1; 14 positions agree with TRBD2. V shed 2 bases, J shed 8 bases, and the junction held 8 bases outside the gene matches. Germline CDR1 reads MNHNY; CDR2 reads SVGAGI (reference sequence). The CDR3 contains 17 residues. The CDR3 nucleotides are TGTGCCAGCAGTTACAAAGACAGACTAGCGGGGGGGCATGAGCAGTTCTTC. This sequence encodes CASSYKDRLAGGHEQFF.

The chain joins TRBV20-1 to TRBJ1-2; D gene uncertain. Trimming removed 5 bases from V and 11 bases from J, with 18 bases in between. CDR1 is DFQATT and CDR2 is SNEGSKA in the germline V gene (reference sequence). The CDR3 runs 12 residues. This chain's CDR3 is CSARLPGGAYTF. In DNA, the CDR3 is TGCAGTGCTCGATTGCCTGGCGGAGCGTACACCTTC.

The CDR3 spells CASSLAAGVAQYF. DNA for the CDR3: TGTGCCAGCAGCTTAGCAGCCGGGGTGGCCCAGTACTTC. The V gene is TRBV7-9, the J gene TRBJ2-7; perhaps TRBD2 as D (5 bases). Germline lookup yields CDR1 SEHNR and CDR2 FQNEAQ (reference sequence). The CDR3 extends over 13 amino acids. V shed 0 bases and J shed 10 bases, with 13 bases lying between them.

This clonotype was found a few times. Given a much more abundant clone one base away, this may be a read error. The chain carries TRBV6-2 or TRBV6-3 and TRBJ2-6, with TRBD1 identical over 9 bases. Germline CDR1 reads MNHEY; CDR2 reads SVGEGT. This CDR3 is 19 amino acids long. The CDR3 loop is CASSRDYWTGDSGADVLTF. Written as DNA, the CDR3 is TGTGCCAGCAGTCGGGATTATTGGACAGGGGACTCTGGGGCCGACGTCCTGACTTTC.

This rearrangement joins TRBV29-1 to TRBJ2-1, with D unclear. The CDR3 spans 11 residues. The V gene lost 6 bases and the J gene lost 10 bases, with 13 bases spanning the gap. Looked up from germline, CDR1 is SQVTM and CDR2 is ANQGSEA. The CDR3 sequence is CSVWTAYEQFF. The CDR3 DNA follows: TGCAGCGTGTGGACCGCTTACGAGCAGTTCTTC.

This clonotype was detected a few times. The rearrangement links TRBV19 to TRBJ2-5; TRBD1 matches at 8 bases. The end of the DNA aligns better with TRBJ2-7, so the J call may be wrong. Germline CDR1 and CDR2: LNHDA and SQIVND (reference sequence). CDR3 length: 14 residues. The CDR3 spells CASSLRTGNYEQYF. The CDR3 DNA reads as TGTGCCAGTTCCCTCAGGACAGGGAACTACGAGCAGTACTTC.

This clonotype was seen a handful of times. The chain couples TRBV2 to TRBJ2-3, with unresolved D. CDR1 SNHLY and CDR2 FYNNEI come from the germline V gene. The CDR3 spans 13 residues. Trimming removed 5 bases from V and 2 bases from J, with 8 bases in between. CDR3 DNA sequence: TGTGCCAGCAGTTTTTACTTCACAGATACGCAGTATTTT. It is translated as CASSFYFTDTQYF.

CDR3 coding DNA: TGTGCCAGCAGTCCTTTAGCGGGGGGGCCGTACTCCTACGAGCAGTACTTC. Translation: CASSPLAGGPYSYEQYF. The chain is built from TRBV12-3 or TRBV12-4 and TRBJ2-7, with 11 positions matching TRBD2. V dropped 5 bases and J dropped 0; count of bases not matched to a gene: 9. The CDR3 is 17 residues long.

This clonotype was seen many times. The chain recombines TRBV20-1 with TRBJ2-4; possible D gene TRBD2, 5 bases. V was shortened by 3 bases and J by 0 bases, with 9 bases between the two germline ends. CDR1 and CDR2 (germline): DFQATT, SNEGSKA (reference sequence). The CDR3 runs 14 residues. CDR3 residues: CSASRGLAKNIQYF. The CDR3 DNA follows: TGCAGTGCTAGCCGAGGGTTAGCCAAAAACATTCAGTACTTC.

As to this clonotype: The junction and the germline gene differ at one end; a read error may be behind it. The rearrangement joins TRBV9 to TRBJ2-1, with D perhaps TRBD1 (6 bases). The CDR3 length is 14 residues. CDR1 and CDR2 (germline): SGDLS, YYNGEE. The CDR3 DNA is TGTGCCTGCAGCGTAGTGGGGACACACAATGAGCAGTTCTTC. Amino acids: CACSVVGTHNEQFF.

The chain couples TRBV7-2 to TRBJ2-5; tentative D call: TRBD1 (6 bases). The germline V and J ends were trimmed by 6 bases and 11 bases, with 25 bases remaining between them. The germline CDR1 and CDR2 sequences are SGHTA and FQGNSA. CDR3 size: 15 residues. CDR3 nucleotides: TGTGCCAGCAGATCCGGGACAAGGGCCTACAATGAGCAGTACTTC. Encoded protein: CASRSGTRAYNEQYF.